A selection of T cell receptor beta chains follows, all from one sample in a study of T cells in narcolepsy. Clones were read by immunoSEQ multiplex PCR, and TCRdb kept only the in-frame ones, dropping some. The table records over 15,000 clones, less than 90% of them present only once. Sequenced input: memory (CD45RA-) CD4+ T cells from blood. The receptors originated from a human donor in good health. The conserved cysteine and the conserved F or W are not part of the CDR3 here. The size of a clone is reported for some rows only, either as once, few or many, or as a class for expanded clones.

V gene: TRBV5-6
clone size: .
CDR3 protein: ASSLGGVSTDTQY

V gene: TRBV4-3
clone size: .
CDR3 protein: ASSPSRTSNYGYT

V gene: TRBV6-1
clone size: .
CDR3 protein: ASNRQGRGLPLH

V gene: TRBV5-4
clone size: .
CDR3 protein: ASSSNREQF

V gene: TRBV6-6
clone size: .
CDR3 protein: ASSYSARGETQY

V gene: TRBV4-3
clone size: .
CDR3 protein: ASSRETGGGQPQH

V gene: TRBV7-8
clone size: few
CDR3 protein: ASSTRGETQY

V gene: TRBV5-1
clone size: once
CDR3 protein: ASSLITGAVETQY

V gene: TRBV14
clone size: .
CDR3 protein: ASSQFSNQPQH

V gene: TRBV5-5
clone size: .
CDR3 protein: ASSFNQETQY

V gene: TRBV11-2
clone size: .
CDR3 protein: ASSLGQGRRNEQF

V gene: TRBV7-6
clone size: .
CDR3 protein: ASSLVQSRGYNEQF

V gene: TRBV5-1
clone size: .
CDR3 protein: ASSPRSTGGSPYEQY

V gene: TRBV28
clone size: .
CDR3 protein: ASSLMAGGGVNEKLF

V gene: TRBV2
clone size: .
CDR3 protein: ASSEGPPEGISGNTIY

V gene: TRBV30
clone size: .
CDR3 protein: AWSKGWDYGYT

V gene: TRBV7-9
clone size: .
CDR3 protein: ASSLVPGTAYNEQF

V gene: TRBV28
clone size: .
CDR3 protein: ASRDAGVAYEQY

V gene: TRBV6-1
clone size: .
CDR3 protein: ASSARGPHGYT

V gene: TRBV5-1
clone size: .
CDR3 protein: ASSFTDRTEAF

V gene: TRBV10-2
clone size: .
CDR3 protein: ASIGGRRNTGELF

V gene: TRBV4-1
clone size: .
CDR3 protein: ASSQVLGAGSSYNEQF

V gene: TRBV7-2
clone size: .
CDR3 protein: ASSLVAGSYNEQF

V gene: TRBV7-7
clone size: .
CDR3 protein: ASSLVGGDNEQF

V gene: TRBV4-1
clone size: .
CDR3 protein: ASSQQTAAGAGNEQF

V gene: TRBV2
clone size: .
CDR3 protein: ASSEERGNTGELF

V gene: TRBV12-5
clone size: .
CDR3 protein: ASGRWGPYEQY

V gene: TRBV6-1
clone size: .
CDR3 protein: ASSPGGLARDTQY

V gene: TRBV7-8
clone size: .
CDR3 protein: ASSLAIRGHQPQH

V gene: TRBV2
clone size: few
CDR3 protein: ASSWAGDSTDTQY

V gene: TRBV30
clone size: .
CDR3 protein: AWSRVGPEQY

V gene: TRBV6-1
clone size: .
CDR3 protein: ASSPTIGNPGELF

V gene: TRBV9
clone size: .
CDR3 protein: ASSAGTGLSSYEQY